Included here is one T cell receptor (beta chain) sequence, with context. Its specificity is not known. The CDR3 extends over 17 amino acids. The sample originates from a study of CD8 T cells in ankylosing spondylitis. Notes on the study in general: Disease-associated clones were CD8+ and fairly uncommon in peripheral blood. It was reported that disease-linked clones were significantly enriched in matched ankylosing spondylitis synovial fluid. Earlier studies detected some motif variants in reactive arthritis synovial fluid and blood.

The TCR beta libraries were generated through quantitative 5'-RACE incorporating molecular barcodes. Using its own MiXCR run on the 5' RACE reads, TCRdb lists one record per CDR3 protein. Here the sample spans roughly 150,000 distinct CDR3 sequences, 9.8% being singletons. Input material: blood, either unsorted or a sorted T cell fraction (not recorded which). The genes are TRBV21-1 and TRBJ1-6. TRBV21-1 is a listed pseudogene. This clonotype originated in a female donor with ankylosing spondylitis or in good health (not recorded which). The CDR3 protein is CASSKSQYRNGNSPLHF. The CDR3 nucleotides read TGTGCCAGCAGCAAATCGCAGTATCGAAACGGGAATTCACCCCTCCACTTT.